This TCR beta chain was recorded in a study of blood T cells in healthy people across ages. The amount of total RNA extracted per sample was at least 5.5 micrograms. Study-wide findings and caveats: Diversity estimates drawn from one million T cells were deemed underestimates.

As for this clonotype: What it binds is not known.

With V trimmed by 1 base and J by 4 bases, 8 bases remained unmatched. The CDR3 totals 16 residues. The germline CDR1 and CDR2 sequences are LGHNA and YSLEER. Then a second PCR, running roughly 7 to 12 cycles, was carried out with a sample-barcoded 5' primer and a J-beta primer mix. TCRdb recomputed calls from the 5' RACE reads with MiXCR, one row per CDR3 protein. Among approximately 1,000,000 distinct CDR3 sequences listed, around two fifths were seen once. The TCR originated in a man in his late teens or twenties in good health. The sample consisted of blood. V and J are TRBV4-3 and TRBJ2-3, with 7 bases aligning to TRBD1. The CDR3 loop is CASSQGPKGASDTQYF. DNA of the CDR3: TGCGCCAGCAGCCAAGGGCCCAAGGGGGCCTCAGATACGCAGTATTTT.